This T cell receptor (beta chain) derives from a study of CD8 T cells in Susac syndrome (dated by TCRdb to the late 2010s). The study in broad terms: Whether CD8+ T cell activation and differentiation in Susac syndrome was antigen driven was tested using repertoire sequencing.

For this clonotype: This clone's antigen is unknown. No base quality information exists; no much larger clone differs at one position.

The germline V gene (reference sequence) provides CDR1 DFQATT and CDR2 SNEGSKA. Trimming removed 4 bases from V and 5 bases from J; the gene matches leave 20 bases unexplained. Taken from cysteine to phenylalanine, the CDR3 has 18 residues. Here the CDR3 DNA is all that survives: 54 bases in frame from base 1. Broad study findings and their caveats: The number of individuals in the TCR sequencing and HLA analysis was recognized as being relatively small.

RNA was extracted with the RNeasy kit and 0.5 to 1 ug was reverse transcribed using random hexamers. TCR beta CDR3 regions were amplified with the immunoSEQ multiplex PCR assay covering 54 Vbeta and 13 Jbeta segments. PCR amplification bias was corrected by using a synthetic template baseline for primer optimization and computational correction. The paper's processing steps were these. Reads were annotated to V, D and J genes according to IMGT and were analyzed with immunoSEQ Analyzer, with only productive sequences retained. To calculate clonality, Shannon entropy was normalized by log2 of the number of productive unique sequences and then subtracted from one. For each patient and control, public and private clones were evaluated within the 100 most prevalent clones. Susac-specific clones were defined as absent from healthy and MS cohorts, around 980 published viral clones and other ImmuneACCESS disease sequences. TCRdb reprocessed the public reads (quality trimming at Q25 with fastp, clone calling with MiXCR) and kept in-frame beta chains. Every distinct CDR3 protein forms one entry, paired with its most common genes and DNA. TCRdb, not the original authors, processed these V and J calls. This sample lists around 190,000 distinct CDR3 sequences; roughly 92% were detected once. The ten largest clonotypes hold 0.1% to 0.12% of the sample.

High-throughput TCR beta sequencing profiled peripheral blood CD8+ and CD4+ T cells from healthy donors, Susac syndrome patients and multiple sclerosis patients. The healthy donors served as controls matched for age and sex. Bulk CD8+ and CD4+ T cells were purified by magnetic negative isolation, while CD8+ TEMRA cells were enriched using FACS. Blood was collected in EDTA tubes and processed within 24 hours, with PBMCs isolated through density gradient centrifugation. PBMCs intended for TCR sequencing were cryopreserved in liquid nitrogen and thawed later in a water bath at 37 degrees C. The sorted or isolated CD4+, CD8+ and CD8+ TEMRA cells reached a purity of at least 90%.

The sequenced material came from CD4+ T cells from PBMCs. The receptor was isolated from a human donor in good health. This receptor chain uses TRBV20-1 and TRBJ2-5; 9 central nucleotides agree with TRBD2. Here the CDR3 is given as CSATPIPTGLARGETQYF. DNA sequence: TGCAGTGCTACCCCCATCCCGACGGGACTAGCAAGGGGGGAGACCCAGTACTTC.